Sequencing of this T cell receptor (beta chain) was carried out in a study of blood T cell repertoires in COVID-19. Study at large: Material from acute and convalescent COVID-19 was sourced from the United States, Italy and Spain. PBMCs, B-cell-depleted T cells, or T cells were the source of the cDNA or gDNA that made up the material.

Per the study methods: Reference gene primer amplification gave estimated nucleated cell counts. Libraries were prepared by immunoSEQ multiplex PCR; TCRdb keeps only in-frame clonotypes and omits some of them. V and J calls and clone size are copied from that table; D and trimming were computed from the DNA. The sample yields 300,000 or so clones, approximately 90% seen once. There are 14 residues in the CDR3. V was clipped by 6 bases and J by 4 bases; unmatched bases: 4. Germline values: CDR1 LNHDA, CDR2 SQIVND (reference sequence). The receptor comes from a woman aged 40 to 50 with acute or convalescent COVID-19. The chain carries TRBV19 and TRBJ1-2; 11 positions agree with TRBD1. The sample was peripheral blood. CDR3 DNA sequence: TGTGCCAGTAGCCCGGGACAGGGGGTCTATGGCTACACCTTC. It codes for CASSPGQGVYGYTF.